This TCR beta chain was captured by sequencing in a study of shared clonotypes between healthy human individuals. General observations from the study: On the whole, naive subsets had larger estimated richness than memory subsets had. Clonotypes that were shared across a handful of donors made up around 5% of naive CD4 clonotypes.

As to this clone: The target antigen is unknown.

The assay was immunoSEQ multiplex PCR, and TCRdb's table has in-frame clones only and misses some. This table holds about 2,500,000 clones, approximately 92% found once. Germline values: CDR1 SNHLY, CDR2 FYNNEI. The CDR3 extends over 12 amino acids. V lost 7 bases to trimming and J lost 8 bases, with 11 bases between them. The chain carries TRBV2 and TRBJ1-4; D not certain. Sequenced input: naive CD4+ T cells sorted from blood. Specified subset: CD45RA+ positively selected. The TCR comes from a man aged 18 to 35 in good health. The CDR3 sequence is CASKFNEEKLFF. The CDR3 DNA reads TGTGCCAGCAAGTTTAACGAGGAAAAACTGTTTTTT.